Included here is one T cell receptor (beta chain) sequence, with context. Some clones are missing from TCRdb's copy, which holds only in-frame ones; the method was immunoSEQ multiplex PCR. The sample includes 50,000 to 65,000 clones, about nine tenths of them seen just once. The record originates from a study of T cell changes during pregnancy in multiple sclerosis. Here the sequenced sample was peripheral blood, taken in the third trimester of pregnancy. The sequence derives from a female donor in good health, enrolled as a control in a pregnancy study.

CDR3 coding DNA: TGTGCCAGCAGCCTATGGGACAGAACCTACGAGCAGTACTTC. This translates into CASSLWDRTYEQYF. The chain links TRBV11-2 to TRBJ2-7; 7 bases are a match to TRBD1. Trimming cost V 5 bases and J 2 bases; bases outside gene matches: 6. CDR1 is SGHAT, CDR2 FQNNGV, per germline. The CDR3 has 14 amino acids.